What follows are 14 T cell receptor beta chains derived from one specimen sequenced in a study of blood T cell repertoires in COVID-19. TCRdb's copy holds only in-frame clones and misses some; the assay was immunoSEQ multiplex PCR. Of approximately 180,000 clones in the sample, 80% to 90% were seen once. The sequencing input was PBMCs or T cells enriched from blood (not recorded which). The receptors here all came from a woman between 40 and 55 years old with acute COVID-19.

The V and J genes are TRBV5-5 and TRBJ1-2, with D possibly matching TRBD1 (5 bases). V dropped 0 bases and J dropped 4 bases, with 7 bases sitting between them. Germline assignment: CDR1 SGHKS and CDR2 YYEKEE (reference sequence). The CDR3 sequence is 13 residues long. The CDR3 sequence is CASSLGQSYGYTF. Here the CDR3 DNA reads TGTGCCAGCAGCTTGGGACAGTCCTATGGCTACACCTTC.

V gene TRBV27 combines with J gene TRBJ2-1; 8 nucleotides match TRBD1. Germline assignment: CDR1 MNHEY and CDR2 SMNVEV (reference sequence). This CDR3 region has 15 residues. With 4 bases clipped from V and 8 bases from J, the junction kept 10 bases outside the gene matches. The CDR3 DNA reads TGTGCCAGCAGTTCATCCGGGACAGGACTCTATGAGCAGTTCTTC. Translation gives CASSSSGTGLYEQFF.

This clone showed up many times. This chain uses TRBV4-2 with TRBJ2-1; TRBD2 matches at 8 bases. Germline V CDR1 and CDR2: LGHNA, YNFKEQ. V dropped 0 bases and J dropped 6; count of bases not matched to a gene: 4. This CDR3 is 15 amino acids long. In nucleotides, the CDR3 is TGTGCCAGCAGCCAAGACGGACTAGCTGGCAATGAGCAGTTCTTC. Encoded protein: CASSQDGLAGNEQFF.

The chain is built from TRBV20-1 and TRBJ1-1; D is uncertain. This CDR3 is 11 amino acids long. Trimming removed 6 bases from V and 8 bases from J, with 13 bases in between. Germline assignment: CDR1 DFQATT and CDR2 SNEGSKA (reference sequence). CDR3 DNA: TGCAGTGCCGGGAGTTTAGCCGAAGCTTTCTTT. It codes for CSAGSLAEAFF.

V is TRBV2 and J is TRBJ1-1; no clear D gene. The CDR3 loop spans 13 amino acids. V was cut by 3 bases and J by 1 base, with 6 bases left in between. Germline lookup yields CDR1 SNHLY and CDR2 FYNNEI. The CDR3 nucleotides are TGTGCCAGCAGTGAGCGGGGGAACACTGAAGCTTTCTTT. Its translation: CASSERGNTEAFF.

The chain is built from TRBV27 and TRBJ1-6, with D possibly matching TRBD1 (6 bases). CDR3 length equals 14 residues. The V end was cut by 3 bases, the J end by 7 bases, with 10 bases between. CDR1 and CDR2 (germline): MNHEY, SMNVEV (reference sequence). The CDR3 region has the DNA TGTGCCAGCAGTTTTAGACAGGAAAATTCACCCCTCCACTTT. Its translation: CASSFRQENSPLHF.

The rearrangement links TRBV24-1 to TRBJ2-1; 8 positions match TRBD2. This CDR3 comprises 17 residues. CDR1 KGHDR and CDR2 SFDVKD come from the germline V gene. Unmatched junction bases numbered 10, after V lost 3 bases and J lost 4 bases. The CDR3 loop is CATSDGREIAGYNEQFF. Written as DNA, the CDR3 is TGTGCCACCAGTGATGGACGAGAAATAGCGGGGTACAATGAGCAGTTCTTC.

CDR3 sequence reads: CASSLHSGGASEQFF. In DNA, the CDR3 is TGTGCCAGCAGCTTACACAGCGGGGGGGCTTCTGAGCAGTTCTTC. V and J are TRBV7-9 and TRBJ2-1; 10 positions agree with TRBD2. The trim removed 2 bases at V and 9 bases at J, leaving 7 bases unmatched. The CDR3 consists of 15 residues. Germline V CDR1 and CDR2: SEHNR, FQNEAQ (reference sequence). Based on the CDR3 plus reference TRBV7-9 and TRBJ2-1, the full variable domain is DTGVSQNPRHKITKRGQNVTFRCDPISEHNRLYWYRQTLGQGPEFLTYFQNEAQLEKSRLLSDRFSAERPKGSFSTLEIQRTEQGDSAMYLCASSLHSGGASEQFFGPGTRLTVL.

This clone was recorded once. The rearrangement joins TRBV5-4 to TRBJ2-5, with 8 bases identical to TRBD2. V trimming: 0 bases; J trimming: 7 bases; junction bases outside the gene matches: 5. CDR3 length: 14 residues. CDR1 is SGHNT, CDR2 YYREEE, per germline (reference sequence). The DNA of the CDR3 is TGTGCCAGCAGCTTGGACGGGGGGGTCCCGACCCAGTACTTC. It translates to CASSLDGGVPTQYF. Drawing the rest from reference TRBV5-4 and TRBJ2-5, the complete variable domain is ETGVTQSPTHLIKTRGQQVTLRCSSQSGHNTVSWYQQALGQGPQFIFQYYREEENGRGNFPPRFSGLQFPNYSSELNVNALELDDSALYLCASSLDGGVPTQYFGPGTRLLVL.

The chain carries TRBV27 and TRBJ1-4; D is ambiguous. The CDR3 has 15 residues. V gave up 8 bases and J gave up 2 bases, with 15 bases separating them. Germline V gives CDR1 MNHEY, CDR2 SMNVEV (reference sequence). The CDR3 bases are TGTGCCAGCCGAACCCATGAGCCGACTAATGAAAAACTGTTTTTT. Amino acids: CASRTHEPTNEKLFF.

The DNA of the CDR3 is TGTGCCAGCAGCATCGGACAGGGGGGCAATCAGCCCCAGCATTTT. Translation gives CASSIGQGGNQPQHF. The V call is TRBV5-6, the J call TRBJ1-5; TRBD1 aligns across 10 bases. This CDR3 has 15 residues. Per the germline V gene, CDR1 is SGHDT and CDR2 is YYEEEE. With 4 bases clipped from V and 2 bases from J, the junction kept 3 bases outside the gene matches. The full variable domain, its missing parts supplied by reference TRBV5-6 and TRBJ1-5, is DAGVTQSPTHLIKTRGQQVTLRCSPKSGHDTVSWYQQALGQGPQFIFQYYEEEERQRGNFPDRFSGHQFPNYSSELNVNALLLGDSALYLCASSIGQGGNQPQHFGDGTRLSIL.

The chain joins TRBV5-4 to TRBJ2-1, with a tentative D call TRBD2 (6 bases). The CDR3 is made up of 16 amino acids. V dropped 3 bases and J dropped 7 bases, with 20 bases sitting between them. The germline gives CDR1 SGHNT, CDR2 YYREEE (reference sequence). CDR3 DNA: TGTGCCAGCAGCTCACCCCCCCGGGGGACTCCAAATGAGCAGTTCTTC. Its protein product is CASSSPPRGTPNEQFF.

The chain is built from TRBV3-1 (or the pseudogene TRBV3-2) and TRBJ1-4; 8 nucleotides align to TRBD1. This CDR3 comprises 16 residues. V shed 4 bases, J shed 8 bases, and the junction held 12 bases outside the gene matches. Germline loops: CDR1 LGHDT, CDR2 YNNKEL (reference sequence). CDR3 protein: CASSLFHGTGAEKLFF. Written as DNA, the CDR3 is TGTGCCAGCAGCCTATTTCACGGGACAGGAGCCGAAAAACTGTTTTTT.

The chain uses TRBV18 and TRBJ2-7; D might be TRBD1 (5 bases). The germline V and J ends were trimmed by 6 bases and 5 bases, with 11 bases remaining between them. The germline gives CDR1 KGHSH, CDR2 LQKENI. This CDR3 has 12 residues. The CDR3 region has the DNA TGTGCCAGCTCGTTAACCAGGGACGAGCAGTACTTC. Translated, it gives CASSLTRDEQYF.